Each of the 31 T cell receptor beta chains below was sequenced from the same sample in a study of T cells after yellow fever vaccination. TCRdb re-analysed the 5' RACE reads in MiXCR, keeping a single row per CDR3 protein. The table has about 73,000 distinct CDR3 sequences, 7.5% to 9% seen once; the top ten hold about two fifths. The sequencing used CD8+ T cells sorted from PBMCs, collected on the day of the yellow fever booster vaccination. The receptors were sampled from a man aged 25 to 40 who received the YFV17D yellow fever vaccine.

This clonotype has more than one count but fewer than ten. CDR3 bases: TGTGCCAGCAGTGAATCTAGCGGGAGCGGGTATGAGCAGTTCTTC. As protein: CASSESSGSGYEQFF. This sequence joins TRBV25-1 and TRBJ2-1, with 10 bases fitting TRBD2. Germline-derived CDR1 and CDR2 are MGHDK and SYGVNS. This CDR3 contains 15 residues. With V trimmed by 1 base and J by 8 bases, 5 bases remained unmatched.

CDR3 DNA: TGTGCCAGCAGCCAAGATCTTAGGACTTTAGCCTACGAGCAGTACTTC. Its protein product is CASSQDLRTLAYEQYF. The chain uses TRBV4-2 and TRBJ2-7; D is perhaps TRBD2 (5 bases). This CDR3 is 16 amino acids long. Trimming shortened V by 0 bases and J by 2 bases, and 14 bases separated the two germline ends. Germline lookup yields CDR1 LGHNA and CDR2 YNFKEQ.

J is TRBJ1-4 and V is TRBV15; D gene unclear. The CDR3 consists of 14 residues. Trimming stripped 1 base from V and 8 bases from J, with 11 bases between. Looked up from germline, CDR1 is LNHNV and CDR2 is YYDKDF (reference sequence). The CDR3 protein is CATSRANEREKLFF. As DNA, the CDR3 is TGTGCCACCAGCAGAGCCAACGAACGGGAAAAACTGTTTTTT.

The rearrangement links TRBV27 to TRBJ2-1, with TRBD2 identical over 16 bases. Germline V gene lookup returns CDR1 MNHEY and CDR2 SMNVEV (reference sequence). The V and J ends lost 3 bases and 7 bases, in that order; junction bases with no gene match: 9. This CDR3 region has 18 residues. The CDR3 region is CASSFPGLAGGTGNEQFF. CDR3 in DNA: TGTGCCAGCAGTTTCCCGGGACTAGCGGGAGGGACCGGGAATGAGCAGTTCTTC.

About this clonotype: This may be a read error, as it is one base from a much larger clone. This CDR3 is CASSLEGLQNIQYF. CDR3 sequence (DNA): TGTGCCAGCAGTTTAGAGGGACTTCAAAACATTCAGTACTTC. This chain connects TRBV28 to TRBJ2-4; a possible D gene is TRBD2 (6 bases). V was pared by 2 bases and J by 5 bases, with 10 bases between. Germline CDR1 and CDR2: MDHEN and SYDVKM. The CDR3 is 14 residues long.

The chain has TRBV7-9 and TRBJ1-1, with D uncertain. V gave up 1 base and J gave up 7 bases, with 7 bases separating them. CDR3 size: 12 residues. Germline CDR1 SEHNR, CDR2 FQNEAQ (reference sequence). The CDR3 coding sequence is TGTGCCAGCAGCTTAGGAAGGAGTGAAGCTTTCTTT. Amino acid sequence: CASSLGRSEAFF.

The sample holds a few counts of this clonotype. V and J are TRBV23-1 and TRBJ2-5; 13 bases match TRBD2. TRBV23-1 is an open reading frame whose function is uncertain. The CDR3 loop spans 16 amino acids. Losses at the gene ends were 4 bases for V and 0 bases for J; bases not matched to a gene: 2. CDR3 region: CASSRGTSGDQETQYF. CDR3 coding DNA: TGCGCCAGCAGTCGCGGGACTAGCGGGGACCAAGAGACCCAGTACTTC.

This clonotype was observed many times. The chain joins TRBV3-1 to TRBJ2-1; D unclear. Deletions cut 5 bases from V and 4 bases from J, with 6 bases between. The CDR3 is 12 amino acids. Germline lookup yields CDR1 LGHDT and CDR2 YNNKEL (reference sequence). CDR3 loop: CASSSRYNEQFF. The CDR3 DNA is TGTGCCAGCAGCTCCCGGTACAATGAGCAGTTCTTC.

This clonotype has more than one count but fewer than ten. The rearrangement joins TRBV27 to TRBJ2-7, with D possibly TRBD2 on 5 matching bases. Between the trimmed V and J ends, which lost 5 bases and 2 bases, there was a span of 13 bases. CDR1 and CDR2 (germline): MNHEY, SMNVEV (reference sequence). The CDR3 sequence is 14 residues long. CDR3 protein: CASSLGLATYEQYF. In DNA, the CDR3 is TGTGCCAGCAGTCTCGGTCTAGCTACCTACGAGCAGTACTTC.

The chain joins TRBV29-1 to TRBJ2-7; 9 nucleotides agree with TRBD1. Trimming cost V 7 bases and J 1 base; bases outside gene matches: 2. This CDR3 region has 12 residues. Germline lookup yields CDR1 SQVTM and CDR2 ANQGSEA. The CDR3 here is CSGQGESYEQYF. The CDR3 region has the DNA TGCAGCGGACAGGGGGAATCCTACGAGCAGTACTTC.

This clonotype was counted many times. V is TRBV6-5 and J is TRBJ2-7; D is ambiguous. The CDR3 runs 12 residues. Germline V lookup: CDR1 MNHEY, CDR2 SVGAGI. Trimming removed 2 bases at V and 5 bases at J, with 7 bases between. The CDR3 spells CASSYGFDEQYF. As DNA, the CDR3 is TGTGCCAGCAGTTACGGGTTCGACGAGCAGTACTTC.

The gene calls are TRBV6-5 and TRBJ2-1, with 10 bases aligning to TRBD2. The CDR3 sequence is 17 residues long. From germline, CDR1 is MNHEY and CDR2 SVGAGI. V shed 2 bases, J shed 0 bases, and the junction held 4 bases outside the gene matches. CDR3: CASSYGLAGVSYNEQFF. Here the CDR3 DNA reads TGTGCCAGCAGTTACGGGCTAGCGGGAGTCTCCTACAATGAGCAGTTCTTC.

This clonotype showed up many times. The chain is built from TRBV29-1 and TRBJ2-5; 7 bases match TRBD2. V trimming: 3 bases; J trimming: 4 bases; junction bases outside the gene matches: 8. The CDR3 loop spans 14 amino acids. The germline V gene has CDR1 SQVTM and CDR2 ANQGSEA. CDR3 nucleotides: TGCAGCGTTGACAGCGCGGGAGAATTAGAGACCCAGTACTTC. Protein sequence: CSVDSAGELETQYF.

This rearrangement joins TRBV5-1 to TRBJ2-2, with D unresolved. V lost 2 bases to trimming and J lost 4 bases, with 15 bases between them. The CDR3 has 16 residues. The V gene's germline CDR1 is SGHRS and CDR2 YFSETQ. The CDR3 DNA is TGCGCCAGCAGCTTTCAAAGGATGTGGGGCACCGGGGAGCTGTTTTTT. It translates to CASSFQRMWGTGELFF.

This clonotype was found a few times. V and J are TRBV19 and TRBJ1-5, with 8 bases identical to TRBD1. Trimming at V came to 7 bases and at J to 6 bases, leaving 8 bases not matched to a gene. From germline, CDR1 is LNHDA and CDR2 SQIVND (reference sequence). The CDR3 has 14 amino acids. The CDR3 DNA is TGTGCCAGTACAGCGACAGGGGCGTCTCAGCCCCAGCATTTT. It yields the protein CASTATGASQPQHF.

This clonotype showed up just a few times. The chain joins TRBV11-2 to TRBJ2-7, with D unclear. V lost 5 bases and J lost 6, with 14 bases in between. This CDR3 has 13 amino acids. Germline V gives CDR1 SGHAT, CDR2 FQNNGV. The CDR3 DNA sequence: TGTGCCAGCAGCCCTCATTTGATCCCCGAGCAGTACTTC. This codes for CASSPHLIPEQYF. Full variable domain (remainder filled in from reference TRBV11-2 and TRBJ2-7): EAGVAQSPRYKIIEKRQSVAFWCNPISGHATLYWYQQILGQGPKLLIQFQNNGVVDDSQLPKDRFSAERLKGVDSTLKIQPAKLEDSAVYLCASSPHLIPEQYFGPGTRLTVT.

In its sample, this clonotype was seen many times. The rearrangement links TRBV20-1 to TRBJ2-7, with D possibly called TRBD1 or TRBD2 (5 bases each). The CDR3 has 13 residues. Germline CDR1 is DFQATT and CDR2 is SNEGSKA (reference sequence). V was trimmed by 4 bases and J by 2 bases, leaving 12 bases between them. The CDR3 here is CSAKRDPTYEQYF. In nucleotides, the CDR3 is TGCAGTGCTAAAAGGGACCCAACCTACGAGCAGTACTTC.

This clonotype was seen only a few times. V and J are TRBV5-6 and TRBJ1-2; unclear D gene. CDR3 size: 14 residues. Germline V lookup: CDR1 SGHDT, CDR2 YYEEEE. Trimming took 2 bases from V and 2 from J, leaving 10 bases between them. The CDR3 spells CASSFEQSNYGYTF. CDR3 nucleotides: TGTGCCAGCAGCTTCGAACAGAGCAACTATGGCTACACCTTC.

The genes are TRBV27 and TRBJ1-1, with D tentatively TRBD1 (5 bases). Germline CDR1 and CDR2: MNHEY and SMNVEV (reference sequence). This CDR3 is 18 amino acids long. The V and J ends lost 2 bases and 5 bases respectively, with 24 bases between them. The CDR3 DNA sequence: TGTGCCAGCAGTTTAATTGTTGGGGACGAAATGGAGAGGACTGAAGCTTTCTTT. It encodes CASSLIVGDEMERTEAFF.

This clonotype has only a few counts. The rearrangement links TRBV9 to TRBJ2-7; 10 positions agree with TRBD2. V dropped 0 bases and J dropped 2; count of bases not matched to a gene: 2. Germline V gene lookup returns CDR1 SGDLS and CDR2 YYNGEE. The CDR3 is 15 amino acids. The CDR3 DNA sequence: TGTGCCAGCAGCGTAGGTGGGACTAGCGCCTACGAGCAGTACTTC. Its protein product is CASSVGGTSAYEQYF.

This clonotype was seen a few times. The chain joins TRBV6-2 or TRBV6-3 to TRBJ2-2, with D unresolved. The CDR3 is made up of 12 amino acids. Trimming shortened V by 7 bases and J by 6 bases, and 9 bases separated the two germline ends. The germline gives CDR1 MNHEY, CDR2 SVGEGT. The CDR3, as DNA: TGTGCCAGCACCCTCGAGTCCGGGGAGCTGTTTTTT. Amino acid sequence: CASTLESGELFF.

This clonotype occurred a few times. The J gene is TRBJ2-1, the V gene TRBV5-1; 11 bases are shared with TRBD1. This CDR3 has 16 amino acids. V lost 4 bases, J lost 8 bases, and 11 bases stayed unmatched. Germline V gives CDR1 SGHRS, CDR2 YFSETQ. The CDR3 here is CASSPVSGQGADEQFF. CDR3 bases: TGCGCCAGCAGCCCGGTATCCGGACAGGGGGCCGATGAGCAGTTCTTC. The full variable domain, rest sourced from reference TRBV5-1 and TRBJ2-1, is KAGVTQTPRYLIKTRGQQVTLSCSPISGHRSVSWYQQTPGQGLQFLFEYFSETQRNKGNFPGRFSGRQFSNSRSEMNVSTLELGDSALYLCASSPVSGQGADEQFFGPGTRLTVL.

This clonotype was counted only a few times. The J gene is TRBJ2-3, the V gene TRBV28; the match to TRBD2 covers 10 bases. This CDR3 has 16 amino acids. The V gene end was trimmed by 4 bases and the J gene end by 0 bases; junction bases not matched to a gene: 4. Germline CDR1 reads MDHEN; CDR2 reads SYDVKM. The CDR3 loop reads CASSSGLAESTDTQYF. DNA of the CDR3: TGTGCCAGCAGTTCAGGACTAGCGGAGAGCACAGATACGCAGTATTTT.

The chain uses TRBV10-3 and TRBJ2-7; D is possibly TRBD1 or TRBD2 (5 bases each). The CDR3 is made up of 15 amino acids. Germline V gives CDR1 ENHRY, CDR2 SYGVKD. V shed 3 bases and J shed 0 bases, with 12 bases lying between them. The CDR3 protein is CAISEAGTDSYEQYF. As DNA, the CDR3 is TGTGCCATCAGTGAAGCCGGGACGGACTCCTACGAGCAGTACTTC.

This clonotype has just a few counts. The chain couples TRBV12-3 or TRBV12-4 to TRBJ1-5; D might be TRBD1 (5 bases). Trimming cost V 1 base and J 7 bases, with 11 bases left between them. There are 14 residues in the CDR3. This chain's CDR3 is CASSLEGILQPQHF. The DNA of the CDR3 is TGTGCCAGCAGTTTAGAGGGGATCCTGCAGCCCCAGCATTTT.

V is TRBV2 and J is TRBJ2-7; the D gene is possibly TRBD2 (7 bases). Germline V gene sequence: CDR1 SNHLY, CDR2 FYNNEI. CDR3 length equals 15 residues. Trimming left V 6 bases short and J 5 bases short, with 20 bases between. As DNA, the CDR3 is TGTGCCAGCAGAGGGGACATACTAGCGATGAACGAGCAGTACTTC. Amino acid sequence: CASRGDILAMNEQYF.

This clonotype was seen ten or more times. The chain recombines TRBV12-3 or TRBV12-4 with TRBJ2-1, with D unclear. This CDR3 region has 11 residues. V lost 5 bases, J lost 7 bases, and 6 bases lay in between. The CDR3 bases are TGTGCCAGCAGTCTCACGAATGAGCAGTTCTTC. Translation gives CASSLTNEQFF.

This chain links TRBV7-9 with TRBJ2-4; D ambiguous. V dropped 8 bases and J dropped 8 bases, with 13 bases sitting between them. The CDR3 runs to 12 residues. Germline V CDR1 and CDR2: SEHNR, FQNEAQ (reference sequence). This CDR3 reads CASSDVWDIQYF. For the CDR3, the DNA is TGTGCCAGCTCCGATGTTTGGGACATTCAGTACTTC.

This clonotype has ten or more counts. The J gene is TRBJ2-3, the V gene TRBV11-2; D remains unclear. Trimming stripped 3 bases from V and 4 bases from J, with 11 bases between. Per germline, CDR1 SGHAT and CDR2 FQNNGV. The length of the CDR3 is 14 residues. CDR3 bases: TGTGCCAGCAGCTTTGTAGCCAACCCAGATACGCAGTATTTT. It specifies CASSFVANPDTQYF.

Many counts were recorded for this clonotype. The chain carries TRBV4-3 and TRBJ2-1, with 7 nucleotides matching TRBD1. The junction had 7 bases not matched to a gene; V was cut back by 1 base and J by 7 bases. Germline V lookup: CDR1 LGHNA, CDR2 YSLEER. This CDR3 has 15 residues. As DNA, the CDR3 is TGCGCCAGCAGCCAAGCCGCGACAGGGCGTAATGAGCAGTTCTTC. Protein: CASSQAATGRNEQFF.

About this clonotype: A much larger clonotype is one base distant, so this may be a read error. J is TRBJ2-1 and V is TRBV5-1; 7 bases align to TRBD2. From germline, CDR1 is SGHRS and CDR2 YFSETQ. The trim removed 1 base at V and 7 bases at J, leaving 8 bases unmatched. The CDR3 has 15 residues. The CDR3 region is CASSLPRDYKNEQFF. The DNA of the CDR3 is TGCGCCAGCAGCTTGCCCCGGGACTATAAGAATGAGCAGTTCTTC.